Here is one T cell receptor (beta chain) with its context. Its antigen remains unknown. This sample was taken from a study of cytomegalovirus exposure and HLA in healthy donors. Findings and caveats of the study: CMV antigen specificity was confirmed in vitro for a few CMV-associated chains.

PCR used 60 Vbeta primers and 13 Jbeta primers. Clones were sequenced by immunoSEQ multiplex PCR, and TCRdb holds only the in-frame ones, with some missing. This sample's table has some 130,000 clones. The ends were cut back, 0 bases at V and 6 bases at J, with 11 bases in the middle. The CDR3 covers 14 residues. Per the germline V gene, CDR1 is KGHSH and CDR2 is LQKENI. This receptor was taken from a young man in good health and CMV-seronegative. Sequencing was performed on PBMCs. J is TRBJ1-1 and V is TRBV18; unclear D gene. CDR3 nucleotides: TGTGCCAGCTCACCACCGTGGTCGGAGGCTGAAGCTTTCTTT. Translation: CASSPPWSEAEAFF.